This TCR beta chain was obtained from a study of vaccination and CD4 T cells after COVID-19. Study-level background: Two of the convalescents were Hispanic, and the group consisted of six males and four females. The cells were exposed to overlapping spike peptides originating from SARS-CoV-2, HCoV-NL63, HCoV-OC43 and HCoV-229E for stimulation. Study-level findings and limits: For convalescent patients, 304 of the 307 vaccine-specific clones analyzed were classified as spike mono-reactive.

Germline CDR1 is KGHDR and CDR2 is SFDVKD. V shed 3 bases and J 5 bases; nucleotides not matched to a gene: 8. The CDR3 extends over 16 amino acids. Turning to this clonotype: Its target is unknown.

Treatment indicated: roughly ten-day PBMC culture with coronavirus spike peptide pools or control peptides (ViraFEST assay). Researchers grew the cells for 10 to 11 days and then pulled out CD4+ T cells by negative selection. Sequenced with the Oncomine TCR Beta short-read assay was DNA taken from cultured CD4+ T cells. TCRdb redid the calling of the PCR reads with MiXCR, one entry per CDR3 protein. The data show roughly 26,000 distinct CDR3 sequences, roughly 42% seen once. The material sequenced was CD4+ T cells from blood, cultured in vitro. J is TRBJ1-5 and V is TRBV24-1; 8 bases match TRBD1. The source is a human donor who had recovered from COVID-19. This CDR3 reads CATSDNDRGGDQPQHF. The CDR3 DNA reads TGTGCCACCAGTGATAATGACAGGGGAGGGGATCAGCCCCAGCATTTT.